The 3 T cell receptor beta chains below come from one sample, sequenced in a study of control samples from healthy donors and cancer patients. The method was immunoSEQ multiplex PCR; TCRdb's version includes in-frame clones alone and lacks a portion of them. The sample holds fewer than 200,000 clones. Source material: blood. Receptor source: a young woman in good health.

This chain links TRBV6-2 or TRBV6-3 with TRBJ2-1, with D possibly matching TRBD1 (6 bases). V lost 2 bases and J 6 bases, leaving 14 bases between the germline ends. Germline V CDR1 and CDR2: MNHEY, SVGEGT. CDR3 size: 15 residues. The CDR3 loop is CASSYVGGWGNEQFF. The CDR3 DNA reads TGTGCCAGCAGTTACGTTGGGGGCTGGGGCAATGAGCAGTTCTTC.

The V and J genes are TRBV27 and TRBJ1-6; D unresolved. The CDR3 contains 15 residues. Looked up from germline, CDR1 is MNHEY and CDR2 is SMNVEV (reference sequence). Trimming left V 1 base short and J 11 bases short, with 15 bases between. CDR3 region: CASSLYPSPSTPLHF. The CDR3 bases are TGTGCCAGCAGTTTATACCCCTCGCCCTCGACACCCCTCCACTTT.

The CDR3 bases are TGTGCCTATTCAACAGGAACGGCTGGGCAACTGTTTTTT. This codes for CAYSTGTAGQLFF. V is TRBV30 and J is TRBJ1-4, with D possibly being TRBD1 (5 bases). This CDR3 has 13 amino acids. Per germline, CDR1 GTSNPN and CDR2 SVGIG (reference sequence). Between the trimmed V and J ends, which lost 7 bases and 12 bases, there was a span of 21 bases.